This T cell receptor beta chain emerged from a study of blood T cell repertoires in COVID-19. Study at large: From the United States, Italy and Spain came samples of acute and convalescent COVID-19.

Under the authors' procedure: Reference gene primers were amplified, and this amplification served to estimate nucleated cell counts. Measured with immunoSEQ multiplex PCR; TCRdb has only the in-frame clones, and not every one. Clone size and the V and J calls come from that table; the DNA yielded D and trimming. In the table there are fewer than 300,000 clones, around 90% of which are singletons. CDR3 size: 16 residues. Per germline, CDR1 LNHDA and CDR2 SQIVND (reference sequence). V gave up 3 bases and J gave up 0 bases, with 12 bases separating them. Sequences were obtained from peripheral blood. The sequence derives from a man between 18 and 29 years old with active or convalescent COVID-19. This chain links TRBV19 with TRBJ1-3, with D perhaps matching TRBD1 (5 bases). The CDR3 loop reads CASSMAGPSSGNTIYF. The CDR3 nucleotides are TGTGCCAGTAGTATGGCAGGGCCATCCTCTGGAAACACCATATATTTT.